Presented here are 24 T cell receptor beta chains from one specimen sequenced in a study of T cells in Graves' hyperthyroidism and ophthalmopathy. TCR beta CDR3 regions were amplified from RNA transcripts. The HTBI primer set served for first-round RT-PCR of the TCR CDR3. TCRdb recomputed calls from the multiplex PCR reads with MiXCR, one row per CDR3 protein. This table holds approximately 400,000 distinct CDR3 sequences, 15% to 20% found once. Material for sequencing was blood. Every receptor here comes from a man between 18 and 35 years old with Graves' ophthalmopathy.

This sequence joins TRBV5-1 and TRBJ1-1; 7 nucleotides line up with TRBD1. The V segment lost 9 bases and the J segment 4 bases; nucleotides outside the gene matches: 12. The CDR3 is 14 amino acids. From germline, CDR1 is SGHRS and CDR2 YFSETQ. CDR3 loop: CATSRDSMSTEAFF. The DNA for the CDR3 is TGCGCCACTAGTCGGGACAGCATGTCCACTGAAGCTTTCTTT.

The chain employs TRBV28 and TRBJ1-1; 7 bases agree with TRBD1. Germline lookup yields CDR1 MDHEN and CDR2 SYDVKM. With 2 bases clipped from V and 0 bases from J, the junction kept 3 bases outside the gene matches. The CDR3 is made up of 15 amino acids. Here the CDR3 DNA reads TGTGCCAGCAGTTTAACGGGACAGCTGAACACTGAAGCTTTCTTT. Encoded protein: CASSLTGQLNTEAFF.

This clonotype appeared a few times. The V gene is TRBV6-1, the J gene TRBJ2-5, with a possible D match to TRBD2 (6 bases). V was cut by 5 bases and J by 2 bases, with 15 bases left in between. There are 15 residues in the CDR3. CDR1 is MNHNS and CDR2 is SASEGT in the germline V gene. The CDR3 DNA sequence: TGTGCCAGCAGTCACTACCGGGACTTACAAGAGACCCAGTACTTC. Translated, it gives CASSHYRDLQETQYF.

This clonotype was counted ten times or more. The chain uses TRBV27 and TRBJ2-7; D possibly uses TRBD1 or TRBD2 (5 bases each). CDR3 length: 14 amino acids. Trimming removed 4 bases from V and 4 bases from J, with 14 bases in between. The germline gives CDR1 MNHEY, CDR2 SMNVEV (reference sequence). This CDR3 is CASSSSGAGYEQYF. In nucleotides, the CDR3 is TGTGCCAGCAGTTCCTCCGGGGCCGGGTACGAGCAGTACTTC.

CDR3 protein: CSASFKDRGGYGYTF. The CDR3, as DNA: TGCAGTGCTAGCTTTAAGGACAGGGGAGGGTATGGCTACACCTTC. This chain joins TRBV20-1 and TRBJ1-2, with 9 positions matching TRBD1. V was clipped by 3 bases and J by 5 bases; unmatched bases: 10. CDR3 size: 15 residues. Germline CDR1 and CDR2: DFQATT and SNEGSKA (reference sequence).

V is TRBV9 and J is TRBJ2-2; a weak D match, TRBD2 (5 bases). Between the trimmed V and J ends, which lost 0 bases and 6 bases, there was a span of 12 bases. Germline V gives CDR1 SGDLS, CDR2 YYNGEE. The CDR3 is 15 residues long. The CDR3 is CASSVASMGAGELFF. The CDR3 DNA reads TGTGCCAGCAGCGTAGCCAGTATGGGAGCCGGGGAGCTGTTTTTT.

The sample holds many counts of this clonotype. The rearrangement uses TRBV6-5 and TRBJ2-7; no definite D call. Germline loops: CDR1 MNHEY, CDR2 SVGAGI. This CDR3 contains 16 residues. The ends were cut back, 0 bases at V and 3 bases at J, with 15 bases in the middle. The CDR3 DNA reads TGTGCCAGCAGTTACTCCCCCTCGGCTGAATACTACGAGCAGTACTTC. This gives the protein CASSYSPSAEYYEQYF.

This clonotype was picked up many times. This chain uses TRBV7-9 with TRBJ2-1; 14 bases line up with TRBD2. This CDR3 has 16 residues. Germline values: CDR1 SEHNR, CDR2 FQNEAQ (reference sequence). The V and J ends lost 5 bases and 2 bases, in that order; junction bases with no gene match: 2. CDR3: CASSLGLAGAYNEQFF. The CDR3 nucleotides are TGTGCCAGCAGCCTGGGACTAGCGGGGGCCTACAATGAGCAGTTCTTC.

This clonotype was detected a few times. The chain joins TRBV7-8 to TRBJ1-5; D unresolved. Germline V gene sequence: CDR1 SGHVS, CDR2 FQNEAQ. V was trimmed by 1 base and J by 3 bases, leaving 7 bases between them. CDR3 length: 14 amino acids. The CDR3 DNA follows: TGTGCCAGCAGCTTAGACGGATTCAATCAGCCCCAGCATTTT. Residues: CASSLDGFNQPQHF.

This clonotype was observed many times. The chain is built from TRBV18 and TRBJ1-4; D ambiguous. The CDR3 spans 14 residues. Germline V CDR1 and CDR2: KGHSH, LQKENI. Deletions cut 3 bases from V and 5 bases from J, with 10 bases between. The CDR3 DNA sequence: TGTGCCAGCTCACCTGGGCGGAGAAATGAAAAACTGTTTTTT. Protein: CASSPGRRNEKLFF. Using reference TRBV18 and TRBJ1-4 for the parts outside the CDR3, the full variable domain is NAGVMQNPRHLVRRRGQEARLRCSPMKGHSHVYWYRQLPEEGLKFMVYLQKENIIDESGMPKERFSAEFPKEGPSILRIQQVVRGDSAAYFCASSPGRRNEKLFFGSGTQLSVL.

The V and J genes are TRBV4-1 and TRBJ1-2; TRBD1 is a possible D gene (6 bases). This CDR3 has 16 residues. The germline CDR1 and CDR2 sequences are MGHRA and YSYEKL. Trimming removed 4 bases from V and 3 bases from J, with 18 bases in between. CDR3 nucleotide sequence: TGCGCCAGCAGCCCAGAGGACAGCAGGAGGGACTATGGCTACACCTTC. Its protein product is CASSPEDSRRDYGYTF.

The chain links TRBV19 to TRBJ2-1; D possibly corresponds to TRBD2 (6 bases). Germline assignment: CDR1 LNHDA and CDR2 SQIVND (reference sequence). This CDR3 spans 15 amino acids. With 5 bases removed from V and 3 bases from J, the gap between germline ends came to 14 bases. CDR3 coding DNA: TGTGCCAGTAGTGCTTTCGCGGGGCTCTACAATGAGCAGTTCTTC. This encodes CASSAFAGLYNEQFF.

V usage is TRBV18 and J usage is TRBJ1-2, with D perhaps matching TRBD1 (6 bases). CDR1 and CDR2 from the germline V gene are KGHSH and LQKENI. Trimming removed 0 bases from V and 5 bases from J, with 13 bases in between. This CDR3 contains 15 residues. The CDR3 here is CASSPPTGQLYGYTF. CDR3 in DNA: TGTGCCAGCTCACCACCAACTGGACAGCTTTATGGCTACACCTTC.

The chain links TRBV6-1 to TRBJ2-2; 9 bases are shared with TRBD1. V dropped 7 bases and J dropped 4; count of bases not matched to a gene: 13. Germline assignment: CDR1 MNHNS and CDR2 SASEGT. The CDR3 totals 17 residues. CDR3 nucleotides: TGTGCCAGCACCCATCCGGGACAGGGTCTCAGCACCGGGGAGCTGTTTTTT. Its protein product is CASTHPGQGLSTGELFF.

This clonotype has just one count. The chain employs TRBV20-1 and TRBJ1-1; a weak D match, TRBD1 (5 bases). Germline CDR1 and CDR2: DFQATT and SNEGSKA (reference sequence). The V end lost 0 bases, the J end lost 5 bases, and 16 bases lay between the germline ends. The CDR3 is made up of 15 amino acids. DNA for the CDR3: TGCAGTGCTAGAGATTACAGCGGGGGGGAGACTGAAGCTTTCTTT. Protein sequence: CSARDYSGGETEAFF.

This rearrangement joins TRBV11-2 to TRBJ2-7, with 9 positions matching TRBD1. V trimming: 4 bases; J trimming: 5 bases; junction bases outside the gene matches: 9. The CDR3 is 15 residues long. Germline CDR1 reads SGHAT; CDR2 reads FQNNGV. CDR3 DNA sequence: TGTGCCAGCAGCTACCCCGGGACAGGGTTGGACGAGCAGTACTTC. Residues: CASSYPGTGLDEQYF.

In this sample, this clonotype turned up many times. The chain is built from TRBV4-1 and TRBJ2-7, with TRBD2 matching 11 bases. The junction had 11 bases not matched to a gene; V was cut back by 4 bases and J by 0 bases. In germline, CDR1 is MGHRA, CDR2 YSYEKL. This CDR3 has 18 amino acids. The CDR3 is CASSPGLAVPRSSYEQYF. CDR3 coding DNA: TGCGCCAGCAGCCCGGGACTAGCGGTGCCCCGTAGCTCCTACGAGCAGTACTTC.

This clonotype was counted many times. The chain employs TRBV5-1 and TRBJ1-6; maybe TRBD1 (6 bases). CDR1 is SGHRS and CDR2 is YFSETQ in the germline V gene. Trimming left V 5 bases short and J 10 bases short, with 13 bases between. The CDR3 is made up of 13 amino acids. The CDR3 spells CASSTGIGSPLHF. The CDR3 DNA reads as TGCGCCAGCAGTACAGGGATAGGGTCACCCCTCCACTTT.

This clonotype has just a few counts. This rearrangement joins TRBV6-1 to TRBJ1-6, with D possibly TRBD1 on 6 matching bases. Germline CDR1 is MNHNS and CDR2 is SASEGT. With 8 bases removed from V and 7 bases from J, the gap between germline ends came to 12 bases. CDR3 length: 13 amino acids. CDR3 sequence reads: CASGQTENSPLHF. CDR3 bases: TGTGCCAGCGGACAGACAGAAAATTCACCCCTCCACTTT.

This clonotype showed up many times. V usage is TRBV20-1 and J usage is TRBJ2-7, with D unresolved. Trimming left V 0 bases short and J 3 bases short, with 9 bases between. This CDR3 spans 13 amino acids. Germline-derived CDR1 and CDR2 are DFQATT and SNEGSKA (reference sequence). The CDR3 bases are TGCAGTGCTAGAGAAGGACGGTTCTACGAGCAGTACTTC. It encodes CSAREGRFYEQYF.

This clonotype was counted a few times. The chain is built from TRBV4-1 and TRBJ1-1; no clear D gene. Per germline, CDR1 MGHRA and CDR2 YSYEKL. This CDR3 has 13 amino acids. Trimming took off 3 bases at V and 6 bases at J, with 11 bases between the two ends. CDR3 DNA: TGCGCCAGCAGCCATCGGTCCCGGGCTGAAGCTTTCTTT. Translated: CASSHRSRAEAFF.

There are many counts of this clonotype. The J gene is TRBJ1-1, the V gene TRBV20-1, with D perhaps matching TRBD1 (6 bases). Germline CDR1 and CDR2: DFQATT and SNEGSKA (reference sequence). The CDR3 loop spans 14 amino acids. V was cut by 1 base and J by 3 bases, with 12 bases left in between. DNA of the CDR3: TGCAGTGCTAGAGCCCCGAGGGGGGACACTGAAGCTTTCTTT. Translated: CSARAPRGDTEAFF.

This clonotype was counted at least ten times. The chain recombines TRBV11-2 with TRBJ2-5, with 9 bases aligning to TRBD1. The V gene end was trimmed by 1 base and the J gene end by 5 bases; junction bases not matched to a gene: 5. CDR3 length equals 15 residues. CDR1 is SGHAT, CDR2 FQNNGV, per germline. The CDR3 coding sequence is TGTGCCAGCAGCTTAGTTCACAGGGGGCGGGAGACCCAGTACTTC. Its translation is CASSLVHRGRETQYF.

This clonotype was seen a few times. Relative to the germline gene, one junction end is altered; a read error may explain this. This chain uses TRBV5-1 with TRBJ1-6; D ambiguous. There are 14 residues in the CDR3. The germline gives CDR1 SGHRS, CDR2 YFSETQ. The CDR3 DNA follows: TGTGCCAGCAGCCGAGAGTCCTATAATTCACCCCTCCACTTT. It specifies CASSRESYNSPLHF.